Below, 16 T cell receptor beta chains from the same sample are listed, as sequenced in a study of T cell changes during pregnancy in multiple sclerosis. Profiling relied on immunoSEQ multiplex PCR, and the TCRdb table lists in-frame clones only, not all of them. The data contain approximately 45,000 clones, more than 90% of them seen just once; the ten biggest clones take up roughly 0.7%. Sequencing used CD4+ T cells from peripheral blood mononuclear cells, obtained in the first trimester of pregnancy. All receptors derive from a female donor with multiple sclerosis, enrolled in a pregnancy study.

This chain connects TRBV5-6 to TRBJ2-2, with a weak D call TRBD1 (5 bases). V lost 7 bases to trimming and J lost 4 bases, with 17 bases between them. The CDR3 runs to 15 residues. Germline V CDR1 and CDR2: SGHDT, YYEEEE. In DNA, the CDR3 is TGTGCCAGCGGAGTAAGACAGATAATCACCGGGGAGCTGTTTTTT. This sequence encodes CASGVRQIITGELFF.

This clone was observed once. The CDR3 region is CASSLDRGPYTEAFF. CDR3 bases: TGTGCCAGCAGCTTGGACAGGGGTCCCTACACTGAAGCTTTCTTT. The chain is built from TRBV5-6 and TRBJ1-1, with 7 bases that match TRBD1. Germline V gene data show CDR1 as SGHDT and CDR2 as YYEEEE. The CDR3 loop spans 15 amino acids. V lost 0 bases and J lost 3; bases outside the gene matches: 5.

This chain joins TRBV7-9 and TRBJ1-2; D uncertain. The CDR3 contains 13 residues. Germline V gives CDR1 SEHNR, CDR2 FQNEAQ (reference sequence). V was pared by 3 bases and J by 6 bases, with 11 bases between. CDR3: CASSLYLRDGYTF. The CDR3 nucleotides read TGTGCCAGCAGCTTGTACTTACGGGATGGCTACACCTTC.

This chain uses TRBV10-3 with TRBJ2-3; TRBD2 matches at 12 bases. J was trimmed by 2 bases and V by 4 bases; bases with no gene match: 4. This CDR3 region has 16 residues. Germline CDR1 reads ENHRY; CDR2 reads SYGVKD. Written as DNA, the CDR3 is TGTGCCATCAGTGGACTAGCGGGAGCGGTCACAGATACGCAGTATTTT. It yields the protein CAISGLAGAVTDTQYF.

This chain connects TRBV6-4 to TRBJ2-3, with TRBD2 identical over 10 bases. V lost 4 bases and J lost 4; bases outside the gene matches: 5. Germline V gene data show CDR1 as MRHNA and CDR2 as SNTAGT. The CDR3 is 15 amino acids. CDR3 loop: CASSASGSFADTQYF. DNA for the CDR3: TGTGCCAGCAGTGCTAGCGGGAGTTTTGCAGATACGCAGTATTTT.

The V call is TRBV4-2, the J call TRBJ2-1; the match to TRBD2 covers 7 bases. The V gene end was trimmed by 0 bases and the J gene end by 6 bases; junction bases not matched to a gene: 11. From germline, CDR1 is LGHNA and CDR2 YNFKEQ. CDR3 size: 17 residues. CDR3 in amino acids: CASSQDWGGPPFNEQFF. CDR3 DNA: TGTGCCAGCAGCCAAGATTGGGGGGGACCGCCGTTCAATGAGCAGTTCTTC.

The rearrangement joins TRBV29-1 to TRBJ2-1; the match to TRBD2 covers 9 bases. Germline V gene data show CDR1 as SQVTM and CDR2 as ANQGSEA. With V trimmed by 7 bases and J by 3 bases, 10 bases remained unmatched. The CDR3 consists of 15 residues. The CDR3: CSAKLAGDLYNEQFF. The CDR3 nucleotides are TGCAGCGCCAAGTTAGCGGGAGATCTCTACAATGAGCAGTTCTTC.

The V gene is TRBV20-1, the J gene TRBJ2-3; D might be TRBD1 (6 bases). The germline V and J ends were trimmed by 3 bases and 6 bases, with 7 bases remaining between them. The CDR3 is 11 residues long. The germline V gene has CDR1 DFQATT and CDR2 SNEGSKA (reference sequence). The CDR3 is CSARRGDTQYF. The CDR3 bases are TGCAGTGCTAGGAGGGGGGATACGCAGTATTTT.

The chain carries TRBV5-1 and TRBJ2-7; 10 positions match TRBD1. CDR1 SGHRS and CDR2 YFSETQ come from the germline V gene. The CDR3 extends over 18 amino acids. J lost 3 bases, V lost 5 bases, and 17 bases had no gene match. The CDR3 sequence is CASSSGTGARQRHYEQYF. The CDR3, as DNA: TGCGCCAGCAGTTCCGGGACAGGGGCCCGCCAGCGACACTACGAGCAGTACTTC. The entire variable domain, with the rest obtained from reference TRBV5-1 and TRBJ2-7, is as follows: KAGVTQTPRYLIKTRGQQVTLSCSPISGHRSVSWYQQTPGQGLQFLFEYFSETQRNKGNFPGRFSGRQFSNSRSEMNVSTLELGDSALYLCASSSGTGARQRHYEQYFGPGTRLTVT.

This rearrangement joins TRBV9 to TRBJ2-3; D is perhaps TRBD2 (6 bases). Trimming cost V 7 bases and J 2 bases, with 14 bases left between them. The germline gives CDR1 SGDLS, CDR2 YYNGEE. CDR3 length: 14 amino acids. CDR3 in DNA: TGTGCCAGCGAACCGGGGGTATACACAGATACGCAGTATTTT. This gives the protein CASEPGVYTDTQYF.

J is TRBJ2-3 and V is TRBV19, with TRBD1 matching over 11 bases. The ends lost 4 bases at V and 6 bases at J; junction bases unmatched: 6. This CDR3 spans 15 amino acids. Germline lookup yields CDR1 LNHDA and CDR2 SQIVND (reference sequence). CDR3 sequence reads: CASSTGQGDGDTQYF. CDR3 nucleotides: TGTGCCAGTAGTACGGGACAGGGGGACGGGGATACGCAGTATTTT.

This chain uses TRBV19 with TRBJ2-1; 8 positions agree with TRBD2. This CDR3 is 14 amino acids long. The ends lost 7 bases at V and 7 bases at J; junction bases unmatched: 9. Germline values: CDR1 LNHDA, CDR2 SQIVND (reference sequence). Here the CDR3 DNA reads TGTGCCAGTAATAAACTAGCGGCCAGGAATGAGCAGTTCTTC. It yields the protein CASNKLAARNEQFF. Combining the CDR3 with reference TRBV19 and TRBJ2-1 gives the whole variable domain DGGITQSPKYLFRKEGQNVTLSCEQNLNHDAMYWYRQDPGQGLRLIYYSQIVNDFQKGDIAEGYSVSREKKESFPLTVTSAQKNPTAFYLCASNKLAARNEQFFGPGTRLTVL.

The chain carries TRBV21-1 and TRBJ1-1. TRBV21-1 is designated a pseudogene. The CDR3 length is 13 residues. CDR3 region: CASSKDGNTEAFF. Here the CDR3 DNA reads TGTGCCAGCAGCAAAGACGGGAACACTGAAGCTTTCTTT.

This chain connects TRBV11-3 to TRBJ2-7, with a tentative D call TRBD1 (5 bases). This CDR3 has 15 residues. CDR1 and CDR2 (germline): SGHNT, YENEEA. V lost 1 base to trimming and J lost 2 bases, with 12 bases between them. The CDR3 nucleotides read TGTGCCAGCAGCTTAGGAGCAGCAGGGCCCTACGAGCAGTACTTC. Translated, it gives CASSLGAAGPYEQYF.

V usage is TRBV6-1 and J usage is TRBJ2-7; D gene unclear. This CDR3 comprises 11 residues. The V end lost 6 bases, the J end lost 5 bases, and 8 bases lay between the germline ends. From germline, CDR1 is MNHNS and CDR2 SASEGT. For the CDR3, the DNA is TGTGCCAGCAGCTATCTCGACGAGCAGTACTTC. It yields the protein CASSYLDEQYF.

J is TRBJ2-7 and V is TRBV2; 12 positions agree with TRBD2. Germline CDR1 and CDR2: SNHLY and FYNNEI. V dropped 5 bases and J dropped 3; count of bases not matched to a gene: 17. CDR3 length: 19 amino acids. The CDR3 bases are TGTGCCAGCAGTCAAGGACTAGCGGGAAGAGAGGCGGGGAACTACGAGCAGTACTTC. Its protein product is CASSQGLAGREAGNYEQYF.